This T cell receptor (beta chain) was sequenced for a study of T cell repertoires in cytomegalovirus infection. Overall study results and limits: Within the response measured ex vivo, HLA-C-restricted CMV-specific TCR beta clonotypes were dominant.

This CDR3 has 14 amino acids. Germline trimming cut 4 bases from V and 6 bases from J; bases unmatched to any gene: 9. Germline values: CDR1 MGHRA, CDR2 YSYEKL. TCRdb re-called the reads through MiXCR, storing one row per CDR3 protein. The table has hundreds of thousands of distinct CDR3 sequences, about 42% seen once. To note about this clonotype: Its antigen is as yet unknown.

The material sequenced was cultured PBMCs, taken from culture after CMV antigen stimulation. This clonotype was sampled from a human donor in good health (CMV status not recorded). Some clones in this sample may be carry-over from other donors' samples. This sequence joins TRBV4-1 and TRBJ2-7; 7 bases map to TRBD1. CDR3 region: CASSPDRRVGEQYF. CDR3 DNA: TGCGCCAGCAGCCCGGACAGGCGGGTGGGCGAGCAGTACTTC.